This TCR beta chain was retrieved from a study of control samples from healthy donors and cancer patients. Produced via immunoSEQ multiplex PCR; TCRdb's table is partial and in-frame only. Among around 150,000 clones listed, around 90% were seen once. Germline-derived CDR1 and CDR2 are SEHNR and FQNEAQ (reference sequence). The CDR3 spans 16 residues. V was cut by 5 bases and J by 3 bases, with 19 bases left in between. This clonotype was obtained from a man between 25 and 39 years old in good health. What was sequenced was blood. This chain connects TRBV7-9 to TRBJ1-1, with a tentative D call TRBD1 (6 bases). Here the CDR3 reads CASSPSYGGRDTEAFF. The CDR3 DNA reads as TGTGCCAGCAGCCCTTCGTACGGGGGGCGGGACACTGAAGCTTTCTTT.